The present T cell receptor beta chain was sequenced within a study of T cell repertoires in cytomegalovirus infection. CDR1 is MNHNY, CDR2 SVGAGI, per germline (reference sequence). The CDR3 consists of 15 residues. V lost 1 base, J lost 5 bases, and 14 bases lay in between. For this clonotype: Antigen specificity is unknown.

In TCRdb, the reads were re-called with MiXCR into one record per CDR3 protein. This sample has roughly 990,000 distinct CDR3 sequences; roughly 31% occur once, and the top ten carry over 12%. The material sequenced was cultured CD8+ T cells from PBMCs, taken from culture after CMV antigen stimulation. This chain uses TRBV6-6 with TRBJ1-1; D perhaps matches TRBD1 (6 bases). This sequence was found in a human donor in good health (CMV status not recorded). Some clones in this sample may be carry-over from other donors' samples. The CDR3 nucleotides read TGTGCCAGCAGTTACTGGGGGGCCAAGGGGACTGAAGCTTTCTTT. It translates to CASSYWGAKGTEAFF.